This T cell receptor (beta chain) was found in a study of blood T cell repertoires in COVID-19. Study background: Acute and convalescent COVID-19 specimens originated in the United States, Italy and Spain. In each case, the material was cDNA or gDNA derived from T cells, B-cell-depleted T cells, or PBMCs.

Clones were read by immunoSEQ multiplex PCR, and TCRdb kept only the in-frame ones, dropping some. The sample contains 150,000 to 200,000 clones, about 75% of which appear only once. The receptor was derived from a woman aged 70-85 years with acute or convalescent COVID-19. The source material was peripheral blood.

CDR3 DNA sequence: TGTGCCAGCAGCAAAAGCGGGCAGGGGGCGAATCAGCCCCAGCATTTT. Encoded protein: CASSKSGQGANQPQHF. J is TRBJ1-5 and V is TRBV2; 8 nucleotides agree with TRBD1. CDR1 is SNHLY, CDR2 FYNNEI, per germline. V was clipped by 6 bases and J by 4 bases; unmatched bases: 11. The CDR3 is 16 residues long.